Below, one TCR beta chain is given with its context. This sample stems from a study of blood T cell repertoires in COVID-19. About the study: Material from acute and convalescent COVID-19 was sourced from the United States, Italy and Spain.

In the authors' workflow: Estimation of nucleated cell counts relied on the amplification of reference gene primers. Produced via immunoSEQ multiplex PCR; TCRdb's table is partial and in-frame only. That table supplies the V and J calls and clone size; D and trimming were determined from the DNA. In the table there are some 150,000 clones, 80% to 90% of which are singletons. Sequenced: peripheral blood. This clonotype was obtained from a woman aged 70 to 79 with COVID-19, enrolled during active disease.

The CDR3 region is CAWSVRASAEQFF. CDR3 bases: TGTGCCTGGAGTGTACGGGCTAGCGCTGAGCAGTTCTTC. The rearrangement joins TRBV30 to TRBJ2-1, with D maybe TRBD2 (6 bases). Per the germline V gene, CDR1 is GTSNPN and CDR2 is SVGIG (reference sequence). CDR3 size: 13 residues. Between the trimmed V and J ends, which lost 0 bases and 9 bases, there was a span of 12 bases.